These 13 T cell receptor beta chains came from one sample sequenced in a study of CD8 T cells in Susac syndrome. The RNA, roughly 0.45 to 1 ug, was put through reverse transcription using random hexamers. MiXCR, applied by TCRdb to the immunoSEQ multiplex PCR reads, yields one record per CDR3 protein. This sample has approximately 150,000 distinct CDR3 sequences, with approximately 94% found just once. The specimen sequenced was CD4+ T cells from PBMCs. Receptors were obtained from a human donor with multiple sclerosis.

This chain links TRBV28 with TRBJ2-4, with D possibly matching TRBD1 (6 bases). Germline lookup yields CDR1 MDHEN and CDR2 SYDVKM. CDR3 size: 15 residues. The V end was cut by 1 base, the J end by 4 bases, with 11 bases between. The CDR3 DNA follows: TGTGCCAGCAGTTTATTGGCAGGGGCTAAAAACATTCAGTACTTC. It yields the protein CASSLLAGAKNIQYF.

V and J are TRBV27 and TRBJ2-7; no reliable D call. The CDR3 length is 13 residues. Germline V gene sequence: CDR1 MNHEY, CDR2 SMNVEV (reference sequence). V was trimmed by 6 bases and J by 5 bases, leaving 14 bases between them. CDR3 region: CASRFSGGHEQYF. The CDR3 nucleotides are TGTGCCAGCAGGTTTAGTGGCGGACACGAGCAGTACTTC.

V gene TRBV4-1 combines with J gene TRBJ1-6; TRBD1 agrees at 7 bases. The CDR3 has 15 residues. The V gene end was trimmed by 3 bases and the J gene end by 6 bases; junction bases not matched to a gene: 5. CDR1 is MGHRA and CDR2 is YSYEKL in the germline V gene. The CDR3 nucleotides read TGCGCCAGCAGCCACGGGACAGCTTTTAATTCACCCCTCCACTTT. Translating it yields CASSHGTAFNSPLHF.

This rearrangement joins TRBV30 to TRBJ1-5; tentative D call: TRBD1 (6 bases). Germline CDR1 and CDR2: GTSNPN and SVGIG (reference sequence). Trimming cost V 4 bases and J 0 bases, with 10 bases left between them. The CDR3 consists of 14 residues. The CDR3 loop is CAWKGTLSNQPQHF. In DNA, the CDR3 is TGTGCCTGGAAGGGGACACTTAGCAATCAGCCCCAGCATTTT.

V and J are TRBV6-5 and TRBJ1-1, with a weak D call TRBD1 (5 bases). V was trimmed by 0 bases and J by 5 bases, leaving 7 bases between them. The CDR3 has 13 amino acids. Germline-derived CDR1 and CDR2 are MNHEY and SVGAGI. CDR3 amino acids: CASSYSRGTEAFF. As DNA, the CDR3 is TGTGCCAGCAGTTACTCGAGGGGAACTGAAGCTTTCTTT.

The rearrangement uses TRBV10-3 and TRBJ2-1, with unresolved D. The CDR3 has 14 residues. Trimming cost V 3 bases and J 3 bases, with 9 bases left between them. The germline CDR1 and CDR2 sequences are ENHRY and SYGVKD. The CDR3 DNA follows: TGTGCCATCAGTGACCACCTAGTCTACAATGAGCAGTTCTTC. Its protein is CAISDHLVYNEQFF.

This chain links TRBV27 with TRBJ2-3; maybe TRBD2 (6 bases). The germline V and J ends were trimmed by 4 bases and 3 bases, with 14 bases remaining between them. Germline CDR1 and CDR2: MNHEY and SMNVEV (reference sequence). The CDR3 covers 15 residues. CDR3 protein: CASSSRAAGTDTQYF. CDR3 DNA sequence: TGTGCCAGCAGTTCCCGGGCGGCGGGGACAGATACGCAGTATTTT.

This chain uses TRBV6-2 or TRBV6-3 with TRBJ2-1, with TRBD2 as a possible D gene (5 bases). V was cut by 2 bases and J by 7 bases, with 15 bases left in between. The CDR3 extends over 15 amino acids. The germline CDR1 and CDR2 sequences are MNHEY and SVGEGT. Here the CDR3 reads CASSYGGGGLNEQFF. Here the CDR3 DNA reads TGTGCCAGCAGTTACGGAGGAGGCGGGCTGAATGAGCAGTTCTTC.

This chain uses TRBV9 with TRBJ2-2, with TRBD2 matching 13 bases. The germline V gene has CDR1 SGDLS and CDR2 YYNGEE. Germline trimming cut 4 bases from V and 6 bases from J; bases unmatched to any gene: 6. CDR3 length: 16 residues. In DNA form, the CDR3 reads TGTGCCAGCAGCCTAGGACTAGCGGGAGCTGCCGGGGAGCTGTTTTTT. Encoded protein: CASSLGLAGAAGELFF. Drawing the rest from reference TRBV9 and TRBJ2-2, the complete variable domain is DSGVTQTPKHLITATGQRVTLRCSPRSGDLSVYWYQQSLDQGLQFLIQYYNGEERAKGNILERFSAQQFPDLHSELNLSSLELGDSALYFCASSLGLAGAAGELFFGEGSRLTVL.

This clonotype showed up just a few times. The gene calls are TRBV4-2 and TRBJ2-7; D may correspond to TRBD1 or TRBD2 (5 bases each). Germline assignment: CDR1 LGHNA and CDR2 YNFKEQ. There are 13 residues in the CDR3. V dropped 2 bases and J dropped 4 bases, with 9 bases sitting between them. The CDR3 DNA follows: TGTGCCAGCAGCCAAAGGGACGGGTACGAGCAGTACTTC. Protein product: CASSQRDGYEQYF.

The rearrangement uses TRBV6-1 and TRBJ2-5, with 8 bases lining up with TRBD2. CDR3 length equals 16 residues. Germline CDR1 reads MNHNS; CDR2 reads SASEGT. After removal of 0 bases from V and 4 bases from J, the junction contained 7 bases not matched to a gene. For the CDR3, the DNA is TGTGCCAGCAGTGAAGCCGGGACTAGAGCACGAGAGACCCAGTACTTC. Translation gives CASSEAGTRARETQYF.

The V call is TRBV9, the J call TRBJ2-7; TRBD1 matches at 9 bases. Germline V gives CDR1 SGDLS, CDR2 YYNGEE. V gave up 4 bases and J gave up 3 bases; unmatched junction bases: 8. The CDR3 has 15 amino acids. The CDR3 region is CASSPWGQGIYEQYF. The CDR3 DNA reads as TGTGCCAGCAGCCCTTGGGGACAGGGAATCTACGAGCAGTACTTC.

The chain couples TRBV9 to TRBJ2-1; weak D call: TRBD2 (6 bases). Deletions cut 2 bases from V and 9 bases from J, with 12 bases between. The CDR3 extends over 13 amino acids. Germline-derived CDR1 and CDR2 are SGDLS and YYNGEE. The CDR3 DNA is TGTGCCAGCAGCGTTAGAATGCGGGGTGAGCAGTTCTTC. Translated, it gives CASSVRMRGEQFF. Using reference TRBV9 and TRBJ2-1 for the parts outside the CDR3, the full variable domain is DSGVTQTPKHLITATGQRVTLRCSPRSGDLSVYWYQQSLDQGLQFLIQYYNGEERAKGNILERFSAQQFPDLHSELNLSSLELGDSALYFCASSVRMRGEQFFGPGTRLTVL.